This T cell receptor beta chain emerged from a study of technical replicates of blood from a handful of donors. Germline values: CDR1 LNHDA, CDR2 SQIVND (reference sequence). This CDR3 is built from 14 residues. Unmatched junction bases numbered 1, after V lost 3 bases and J lost 3 bases. Assay: immunoSEQ multiplex PCR; the TCRdb copy retains only in-frame clones and omits some. The data show about 75,000 clones, 91% seen once. The clonotype comes from a human donor in good health. Some clones in this sample may be carry-over from other donors' samples. The material sequenced was T cells isolated from PBMCs. The genes are TRBV19 and TRBJ2-3; 9 bases match TRBD1. In DNA, the CDR3 is TGTGCCAGTAGTATTGGACAGGGGACAGATACGCAGTATTTT. Translation gives CASSIGQGTDTQYF. Full variable domain (remainder filled in from reference TRBV19 and TRBJ2-3): DGGITQSPKYLFRKEGQNVTLSCEQNLNHDAMYWYRQDPGQGLRLIYYSQIVNDFQKGDIAEGYSVSREKKESFPLTVTSAQKNPTAFYLCASSIGQGTDTQYFGPGTRLTVL.